This T cell receptor beta chain was recorded in a study of blood T cell repertoires in COVID-19. On the study more broadly: Donors in the United States, Italy and Spain gave samples during acute or convalescent COVID-19. In each case, the material was cDNA or gDNA derived from T cells, B-cell-depleted T cells, or PBMCs.

The CDR3 has 20 residues. V shed 8 bases, J shed 3 bases, and the junction held 18 bases outside the gene matches. Germline CDR1 MNHEY, CDR2 SMNVEV (reference sequence). Profiled with immunoSEQ multiplex PCR; TCRdb holds only in-frame clones, not every one. The sample has roughly 34,000 clones; 80% are singletons. V usage is TRBV27 and J usage is TRBJ2-1; TRBD2 matches at 14 bases. The sequence was collected from a man aged 80 or over with acute or convalescent COVID-19. The sequencing input was peripheral blood. The CDR3 nucleotides read TGTGCCAGCGGTCATCGGACTAGCGGGAGGTGGGTAAGGTACTACAATGAGCAGTTCTTC. It encodes CASGHRTSGRWVRYYNEQFF.